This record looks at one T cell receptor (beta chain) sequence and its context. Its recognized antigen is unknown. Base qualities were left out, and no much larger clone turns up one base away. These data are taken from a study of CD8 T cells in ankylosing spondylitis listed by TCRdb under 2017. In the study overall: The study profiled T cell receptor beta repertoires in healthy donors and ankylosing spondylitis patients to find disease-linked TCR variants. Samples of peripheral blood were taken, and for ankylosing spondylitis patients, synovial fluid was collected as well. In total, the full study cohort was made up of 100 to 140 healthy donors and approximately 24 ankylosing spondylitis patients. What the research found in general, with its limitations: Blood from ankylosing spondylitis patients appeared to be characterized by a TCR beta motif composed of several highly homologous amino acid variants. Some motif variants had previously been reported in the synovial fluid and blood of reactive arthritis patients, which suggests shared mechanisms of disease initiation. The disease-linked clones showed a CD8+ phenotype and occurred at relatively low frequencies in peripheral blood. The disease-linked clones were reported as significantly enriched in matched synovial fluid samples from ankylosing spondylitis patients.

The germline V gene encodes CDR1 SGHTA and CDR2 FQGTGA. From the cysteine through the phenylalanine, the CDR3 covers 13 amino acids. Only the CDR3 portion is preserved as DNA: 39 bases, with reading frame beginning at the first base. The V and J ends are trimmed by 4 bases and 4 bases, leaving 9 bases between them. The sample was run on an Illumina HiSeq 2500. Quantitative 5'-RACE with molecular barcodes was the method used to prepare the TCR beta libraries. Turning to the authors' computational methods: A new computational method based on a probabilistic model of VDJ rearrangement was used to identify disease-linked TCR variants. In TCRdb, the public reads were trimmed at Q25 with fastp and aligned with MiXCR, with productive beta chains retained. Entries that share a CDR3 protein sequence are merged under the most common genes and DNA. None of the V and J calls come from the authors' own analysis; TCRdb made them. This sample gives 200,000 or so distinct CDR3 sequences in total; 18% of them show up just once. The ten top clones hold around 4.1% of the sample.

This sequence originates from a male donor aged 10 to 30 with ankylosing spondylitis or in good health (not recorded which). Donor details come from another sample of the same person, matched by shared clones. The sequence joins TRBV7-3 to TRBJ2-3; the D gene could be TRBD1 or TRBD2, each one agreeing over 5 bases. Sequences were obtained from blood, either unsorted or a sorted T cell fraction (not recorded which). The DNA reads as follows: TGTGCCAGCAGCTCAACGGGGCCAGATACGCAGTATTTT. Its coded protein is CASSSTGPDTQYF.